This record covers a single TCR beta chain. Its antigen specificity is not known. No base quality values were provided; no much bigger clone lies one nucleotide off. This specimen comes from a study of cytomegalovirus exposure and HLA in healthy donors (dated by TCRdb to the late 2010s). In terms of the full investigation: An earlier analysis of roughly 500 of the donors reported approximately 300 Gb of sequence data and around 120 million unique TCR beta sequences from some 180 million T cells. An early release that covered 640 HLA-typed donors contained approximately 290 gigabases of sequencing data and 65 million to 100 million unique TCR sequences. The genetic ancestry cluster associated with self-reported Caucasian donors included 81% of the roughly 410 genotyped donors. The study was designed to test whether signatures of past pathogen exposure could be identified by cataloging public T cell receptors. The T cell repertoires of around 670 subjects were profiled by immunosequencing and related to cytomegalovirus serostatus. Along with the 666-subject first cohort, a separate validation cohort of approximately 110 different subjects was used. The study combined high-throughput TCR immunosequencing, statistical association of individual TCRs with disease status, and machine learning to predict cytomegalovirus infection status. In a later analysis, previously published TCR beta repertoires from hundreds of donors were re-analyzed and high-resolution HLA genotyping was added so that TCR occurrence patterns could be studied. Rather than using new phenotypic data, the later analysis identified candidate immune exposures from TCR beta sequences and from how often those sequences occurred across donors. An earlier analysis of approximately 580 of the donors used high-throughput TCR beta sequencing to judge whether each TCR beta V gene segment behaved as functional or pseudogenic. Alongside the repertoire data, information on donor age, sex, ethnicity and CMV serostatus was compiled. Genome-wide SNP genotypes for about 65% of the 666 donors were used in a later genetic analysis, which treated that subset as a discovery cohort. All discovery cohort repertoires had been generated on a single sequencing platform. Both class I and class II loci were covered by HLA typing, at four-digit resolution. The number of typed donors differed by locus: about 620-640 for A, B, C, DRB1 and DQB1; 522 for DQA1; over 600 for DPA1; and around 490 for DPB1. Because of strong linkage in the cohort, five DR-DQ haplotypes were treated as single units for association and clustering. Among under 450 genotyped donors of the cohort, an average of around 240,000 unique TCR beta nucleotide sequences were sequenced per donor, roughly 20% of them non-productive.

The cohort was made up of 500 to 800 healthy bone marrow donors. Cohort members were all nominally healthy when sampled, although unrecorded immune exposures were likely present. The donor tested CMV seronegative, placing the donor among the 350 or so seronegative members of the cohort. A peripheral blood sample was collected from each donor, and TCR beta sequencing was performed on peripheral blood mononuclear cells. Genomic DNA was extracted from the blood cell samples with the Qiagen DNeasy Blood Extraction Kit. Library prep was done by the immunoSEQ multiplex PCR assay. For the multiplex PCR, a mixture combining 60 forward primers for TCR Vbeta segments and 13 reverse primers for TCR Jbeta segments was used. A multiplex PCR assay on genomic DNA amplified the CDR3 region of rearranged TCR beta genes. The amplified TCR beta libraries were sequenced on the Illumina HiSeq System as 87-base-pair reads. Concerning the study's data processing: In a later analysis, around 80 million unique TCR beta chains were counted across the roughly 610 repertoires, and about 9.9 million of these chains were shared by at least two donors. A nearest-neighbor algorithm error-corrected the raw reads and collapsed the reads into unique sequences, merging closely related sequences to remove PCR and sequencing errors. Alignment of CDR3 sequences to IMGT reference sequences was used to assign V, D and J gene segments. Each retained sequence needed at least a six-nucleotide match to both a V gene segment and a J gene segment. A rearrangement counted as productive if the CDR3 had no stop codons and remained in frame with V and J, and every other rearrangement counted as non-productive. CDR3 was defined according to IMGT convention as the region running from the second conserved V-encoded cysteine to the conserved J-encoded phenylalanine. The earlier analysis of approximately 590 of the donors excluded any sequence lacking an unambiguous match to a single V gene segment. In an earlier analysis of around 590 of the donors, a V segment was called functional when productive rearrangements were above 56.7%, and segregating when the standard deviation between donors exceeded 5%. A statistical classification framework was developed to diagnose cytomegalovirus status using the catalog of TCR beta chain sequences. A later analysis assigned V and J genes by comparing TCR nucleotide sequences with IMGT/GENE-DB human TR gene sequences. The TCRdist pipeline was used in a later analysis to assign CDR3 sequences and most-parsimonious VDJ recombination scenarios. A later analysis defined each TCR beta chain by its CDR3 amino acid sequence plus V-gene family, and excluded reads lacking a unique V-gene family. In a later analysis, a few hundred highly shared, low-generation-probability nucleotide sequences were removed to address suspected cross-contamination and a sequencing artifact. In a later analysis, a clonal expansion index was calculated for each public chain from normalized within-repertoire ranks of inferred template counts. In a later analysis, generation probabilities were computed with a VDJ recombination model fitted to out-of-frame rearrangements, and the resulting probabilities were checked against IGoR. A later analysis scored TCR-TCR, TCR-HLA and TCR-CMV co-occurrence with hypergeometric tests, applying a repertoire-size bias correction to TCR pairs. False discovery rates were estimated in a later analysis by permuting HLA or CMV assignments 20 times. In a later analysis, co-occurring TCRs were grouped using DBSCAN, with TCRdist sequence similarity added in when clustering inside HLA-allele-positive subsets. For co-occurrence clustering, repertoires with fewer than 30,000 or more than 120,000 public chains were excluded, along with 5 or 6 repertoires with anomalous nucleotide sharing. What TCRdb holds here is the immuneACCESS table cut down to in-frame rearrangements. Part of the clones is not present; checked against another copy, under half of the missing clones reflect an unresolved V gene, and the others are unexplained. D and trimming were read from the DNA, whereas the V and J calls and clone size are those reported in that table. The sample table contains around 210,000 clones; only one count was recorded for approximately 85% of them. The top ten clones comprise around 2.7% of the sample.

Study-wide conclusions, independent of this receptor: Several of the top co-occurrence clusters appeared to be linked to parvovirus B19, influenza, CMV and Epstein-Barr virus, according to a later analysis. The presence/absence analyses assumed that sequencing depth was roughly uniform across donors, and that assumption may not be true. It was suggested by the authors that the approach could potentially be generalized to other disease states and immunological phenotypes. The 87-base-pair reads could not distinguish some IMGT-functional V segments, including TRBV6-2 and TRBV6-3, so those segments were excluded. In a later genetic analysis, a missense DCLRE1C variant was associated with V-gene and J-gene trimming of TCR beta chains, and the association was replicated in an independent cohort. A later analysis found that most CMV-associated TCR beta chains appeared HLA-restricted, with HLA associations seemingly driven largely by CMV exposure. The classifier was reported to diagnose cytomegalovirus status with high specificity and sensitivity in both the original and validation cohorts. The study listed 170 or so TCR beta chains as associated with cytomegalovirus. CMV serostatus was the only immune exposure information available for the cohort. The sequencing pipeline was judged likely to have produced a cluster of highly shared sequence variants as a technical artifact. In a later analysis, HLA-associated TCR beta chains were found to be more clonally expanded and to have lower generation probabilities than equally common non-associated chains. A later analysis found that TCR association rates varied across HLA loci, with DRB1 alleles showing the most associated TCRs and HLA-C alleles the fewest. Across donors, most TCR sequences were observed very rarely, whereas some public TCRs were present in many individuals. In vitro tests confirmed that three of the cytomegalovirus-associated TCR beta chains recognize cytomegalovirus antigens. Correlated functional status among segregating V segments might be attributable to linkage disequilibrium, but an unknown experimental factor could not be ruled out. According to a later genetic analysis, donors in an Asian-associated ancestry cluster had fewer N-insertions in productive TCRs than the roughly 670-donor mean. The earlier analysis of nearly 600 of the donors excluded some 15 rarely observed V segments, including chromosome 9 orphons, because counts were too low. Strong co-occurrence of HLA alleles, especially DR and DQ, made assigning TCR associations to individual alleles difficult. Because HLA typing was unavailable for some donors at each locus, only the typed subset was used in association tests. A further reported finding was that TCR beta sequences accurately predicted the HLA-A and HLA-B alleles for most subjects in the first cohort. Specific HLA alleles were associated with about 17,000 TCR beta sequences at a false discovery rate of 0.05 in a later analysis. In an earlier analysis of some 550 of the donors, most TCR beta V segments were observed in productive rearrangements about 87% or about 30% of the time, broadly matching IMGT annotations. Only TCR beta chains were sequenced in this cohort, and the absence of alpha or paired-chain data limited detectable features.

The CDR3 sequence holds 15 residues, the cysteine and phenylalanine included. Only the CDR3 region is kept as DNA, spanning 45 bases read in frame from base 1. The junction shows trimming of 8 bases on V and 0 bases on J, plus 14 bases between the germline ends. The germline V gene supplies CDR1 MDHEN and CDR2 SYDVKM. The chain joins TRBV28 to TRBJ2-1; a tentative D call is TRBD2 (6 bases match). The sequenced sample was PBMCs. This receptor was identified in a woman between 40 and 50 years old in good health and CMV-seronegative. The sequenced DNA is TGTGCCAGCTCTTGGCGGGGAAGCTCCTACAATGAGCAGTTCTTC. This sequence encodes CASSWRGSSYNEQFF.